One and the same sample provided the 7 T cell receptor beta chains below, sequenced in a study of CD8 T cells in Susac syndrome. Reverse transcription of roughly 0.45 to 1 ug RNA was performed with random hexamers. One entry per CDR3 protein, called by TCRdb with MiXCR from the immunoSEQ multiplex PCR reads. The table includes 75,000 to 95,000 distinct CDR3 sequences, 95% to 97% detected once. Specimen: CD8+ T cells from PBMCs. All receptors come from a human donor with Susac syndrome.

The chain joins TRBV20-1 to TRBJ1-2, with 8 bases aligning to TRBD1. Unmatched junction bases numbered 12, after V lost 4 bases and J lost 8 bases. The CDR3 runs 14 residues. Germline-derived CDR1 and CDR2 are DFQATT and SNEGSKA (reference sequence). The CDR3 DNA reads as TGCAGTGCTACAGTGACAGGGGATTATGGCGGCTACACCTTC. As protein: CSATVTGDYGGYTF.

This chain links TRBV4-3 with TRBJ2-1, with D possibly TRBD2 on 5 matching bases. V was cut by 5 bases and J by 5 bases, with 7 bases left in between. Germline CDR1 reads LGHNA; CDR2 reads YSLEER. CDR3 length: 12 residues. The CDR3 reads CASSFGNNEQFF. CDR3 coding DNA: TGCGCCAGCAGCTTCGGGAACAATGAGCAGTTCTTC.

The sample holds one count of this clonotype. The rearrangement joins TRBV3-1 to TRBJ1-1; TRBD1 might be the D (5 bases). V lost 4 bases to trimming and J lost 5 bases, with 14 bases between them. This CDR3 has 14 residues. Germline values: CDR1 LGHDT, CDR2 YNNKEL (reference sequence). This chain's CDR3 is CASSPLWEGTEAFF. CDR3 bases: TGTGCCAGCAGCCCCCTATGGGAGGGGACTGAAGCTTTCTTT.

This clonotype appeared once. This rearrangement joins TRBV5-6 to TRBJ1-2, with 8 bases aligning to TRBD1. The germline gives CDR1 SGHDT, CDR2 YYEEEE. The CDR3 is 13 amino acids. V trimming: 4 bases; J trimming: 6 bases; junction bases outside the gene matches: 5. CDR3 DNA sequence: TGTGCCAGCAGCGCTACAGGGGGAGATGGCTACACCTTC. This translates into CASSATGGDGYTF.

V is TRBV7-3 and J is TRBJ2-7, with 8 bases lining up with TRBD1. V lost 4 bases, J lost 1 base, and 6 bases stayed unmatched. The CDR3 consists of 15 residues. Germline V gene data show CDR1 as SGHTA and CDR2 as FQGTGA. The CDR3 protein is CASSSPTGVSYEQYF. In DNA form, the CDR3 reads TGTGCCAGCAGCTCCCCGACAGGGGTATCCTACGAGCAGTACTTC. The full variable domain, in which reference TRBV7-3 and TRBJ2-7 provide the parts outside the CDR3, is GAGVSQTPSNKVTEKGKYVELRCDPISGHTALYWYRQSLGQGPEFLIYFQGTGAADDSGLPNDRFFAVRPEGSVSTLKIQRTERGDSAVYLCASSSPTGVSYEQYFGPGTRLTVT.

This clonotype was detected a few times. The genes are TRBV3-1 and TRBJ2-7, with 7 bases fitting TRBD1. J gave up 3 bases and V 4 bases, and 3 bases lay outside the gene matches. Per the germline V gene, CDR1 is LGHDT and CDR2 is YNNKEL (reference sequence). This CDR3 contains 13 residues. This CDR3 reads CASSRQGNYEQYF. The CDR3 bases are TGTGCCAGCAGCCGACAGGGTAACTACGAGCAGTACTTC.

This clonotype was seen only once. This rearrangement joins TRBV7-2 to TRBJ1-5; 7 bases fit TRBD1. The CDR3 totals 15 residues. V lost 5 bases to trimming and J lost 2 bases; unmatched junction nucleotides: 6. Germline V gene data show CDR1 as SGHTA and CDR2 as FQGNSA. The CDR3 bases are TGTGCCAGCAGCGGTAGGACAGGACGCAATCAGCCCCAGCATTTT. Protein product: CASSGRTGRNQPQHF.